These 2 T cell receptor beta chains were sequenced from one sample in a study of blood T cell repertoires in COVID-19. Data came from immunoSEQ multiplex PCR; TCRdb stores just in-frame clones and leaves some out. The sample has tens of thousands of clones; around 89% are singletons. Sequencing was carried out using peripheral blood. Receptors originate from a woman older than 75 with active or convalescent COVID-19.

The rearrangement joins TRBV5-1 to TRBJ2-3; 10 bases are a match to TRBD2. Germline CDR1 and CDR2: SGHRS and YFSETQ. The junction had 9 bases not matched to a gene; V was cut back by 4 bases and J by 4 bases. The CDR3 contains 16 residues. The CDR3 is CASSNRASGSSDTQYF. CDR3 DNA sequence: TGCGCCAGCAGCAACCGGGCTAGCGGGAGTTCAGATACGCAGTATTTT.

The chain employs TRBV2 and TRBJ1-5, with TRBD1 as a possible D gene (6 bases). The germline V gene encodes CDR1 SNHLY and CDR2 FYNNEI. Trimming removed 6 bases at V and 4 bases at J, with 16 bases between. The CDR3 sequence is 15 residues long. The CDR3 nucleotides read TGTGCCAGCAGGATCGGGACAATCAATAATCAGCCCCAGCATTTT. It specifies CASRIGTINNQPQHF.